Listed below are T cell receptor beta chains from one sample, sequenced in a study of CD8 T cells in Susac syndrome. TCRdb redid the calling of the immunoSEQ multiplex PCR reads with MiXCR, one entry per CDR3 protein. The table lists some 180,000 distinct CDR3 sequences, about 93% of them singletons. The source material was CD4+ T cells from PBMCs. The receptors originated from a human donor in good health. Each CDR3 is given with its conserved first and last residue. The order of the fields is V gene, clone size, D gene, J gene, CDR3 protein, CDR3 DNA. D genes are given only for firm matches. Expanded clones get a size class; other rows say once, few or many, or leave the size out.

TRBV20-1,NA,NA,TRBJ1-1,CSAPPQNTEAFF,TGCAGTGCCCCTCCCCAGAACACTGAAGCTTTCTTT
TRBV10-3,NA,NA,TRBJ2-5,CAISEPPSETQYF,TGTGCCATCAGTGAGCCTCCCTCCGAGACCCAGTACTTC
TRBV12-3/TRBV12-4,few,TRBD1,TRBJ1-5,CASSTGTGGNQPQHF,TGTGCCAGCAGTACCGGGACAGGAGGCAATCAGCCCCAGCATTTT
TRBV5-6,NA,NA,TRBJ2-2,CASTPWTRGDTGELFF,TGTGCCAGCACGCCCTGGACAAGGGGGGACACCGGGGAGCTGTTTTTT
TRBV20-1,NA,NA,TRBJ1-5,CSASQGSNQPQHF,TGCAGTGCTAGTCAGGGGAGCAATCAGCCCCAGCATTTT
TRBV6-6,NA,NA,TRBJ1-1,CASRRFSDEAFF,TGTGCCAGCAGGAGATTCTCGGATGAAGCTTTCTTT
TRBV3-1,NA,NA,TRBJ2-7,CASSLTSYEQYF,TGTGCCAGCAGCCTGACCTCCTACGAGCAGTACTTC
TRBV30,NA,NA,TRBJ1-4,CAWSGDGVSGLFF,TGTGCCTGGAGCGGGGATGGCGTTTCGGGACTGTTTTTT
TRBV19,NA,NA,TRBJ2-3,CASSFRRGGTDTQYF,TGTGCCAGTAGTTTCAGGAGGGGCGGGACAGATACGCAGTATTTT
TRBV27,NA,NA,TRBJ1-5,CASRSGEGNQPQHF,TGTGCCAGCAGATCAGGCGAGGGCAATCAGCCCCAGCATTTT
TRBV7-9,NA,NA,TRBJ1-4,CASSSPGAHEKLFF,TGTGCCAGCAGTTCTCCAGGGGCCCATGAAAAACTGTTTTTT
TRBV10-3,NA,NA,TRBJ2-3,CAIREIDTQYF,TGTGCCATCAGGGAAATAGATACGCAGTATTTT
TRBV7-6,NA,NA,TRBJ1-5,CASSSYVGSGQPQHF,TGTGCCAGCAGCTCGTATGTGGGGTCGGGTCAGCCCCAGCATTTT
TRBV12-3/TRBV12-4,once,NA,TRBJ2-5,CASRLGTSLETQYF,TGTGCCAGCAGACTCGGGACGTCCCTAGAGACCCAGTACTTC
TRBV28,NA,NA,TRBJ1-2,CASSLWGGYTF,TGTGCCAGCAGTTTATGGGGGGGCTACACCTTC
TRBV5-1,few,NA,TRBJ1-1,CASSYNTGTTEAFF,TGCGCCAGCAGCTACAATACAGGGACCACTGAAGCTTTCTTT
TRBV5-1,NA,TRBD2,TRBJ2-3,CASSSGLAGGISTDTQYF,TGCGCCAGCAGCTCCGGACTAGCGGGGGGGATAAGCACAGATACGCAGTATTTT
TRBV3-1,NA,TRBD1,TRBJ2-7,CASSLTGGSEQYF,TGTGCCAGCAGCCTGACAGGGGGCTCCGAGCAGTACTTC
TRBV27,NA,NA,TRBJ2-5,CASSSTGPRGETQYF,TGTGCCAGCAGTTCGACAGGGCCTCGGGGGGAGACCCAGTACTTC
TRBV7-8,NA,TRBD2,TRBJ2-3,CASSFSRRLAGGRTDTQYF,TGTGCCAGCAGCTTCTCACGGAGACTAGCGGGGGGTCGCACAGATACGCAGTATTTT
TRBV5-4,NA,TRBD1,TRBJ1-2,CASSFGQGLIGYTF,TGTGCCAGCAGCTTCGGACAGGGGCTTATTGGCTACACCTTC
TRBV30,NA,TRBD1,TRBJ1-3,CAWRRQGTSENTIYF,TGTGCCTGGAGGCGACAGGGTACCTCTGAAAACACCATATATTTT
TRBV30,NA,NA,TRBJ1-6,CAWSKGKSYNSPLHF,TGTGCCTGGAGTAAGGGGAAATCCTATAATTCACCCCTCCACTTT
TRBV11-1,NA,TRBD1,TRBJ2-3,CASSLAAQGRRDTQYF,TGTGCCAGCAGCTTAGCGGCACAGGGGCGAAGAGATACGCAGTATTTT
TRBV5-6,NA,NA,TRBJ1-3,CASSLLHGHTIYF,TGTGCCAGCAGCTTGCTACATGGACACACCATATATTTT
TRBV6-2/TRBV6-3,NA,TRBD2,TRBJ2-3,CASSYDAAGTTFGDTQYF,TGTGCCAGCAGTTATGACGCCGCCGGGACTACCTTCGGAGATACGCAGTATTTT
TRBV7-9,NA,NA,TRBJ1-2,CASSPSGTTSYTF,TGTGCCAGCAGCCCATCCGGGACAACAAGCTACACCTTC
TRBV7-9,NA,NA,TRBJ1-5,CASSPSGGEQPQHF,TGTGCCAGCAGCCCTAGTGGCGGGGAGCAGCCCCAGCATTTT